This T cell receptor beta chain came from a study of STAT5B mutations in CD4+ large granular lymphocyte leukemia (dated by TCRdb to 2022 to 2024). Regarding the complete study: When cryopreserved patient cells were available, CD8+ cells were removed first, and anti-CD4 microbeads were then used for selection. The TCRbeta repertoires of CD4+ T-cell large granular lymphocyte leukemia patients were compared with the TCRbeta repertoires of healthy blood donors. Flow cytometry performed on FACSCanto II or FACSVerse showed that the purified fractions had more than 95% purity among lymphocytes. Study-level results and caveats: Main leukemic clonotypes were private to each patient, although approximately 26% appeared at low frequency in other patients' non-leukemic repertoires. Data were not HLA-matched; higher clonality in CD4+ versus CD8+ T-LGLL could reflect the relatively small sample size. Compared with healthy CD4+ repertoires, CD4-sorted patient repertoires appeared more clonal, and this difference remained even after the putative leukemic clones were removed. Enrichment of TRBV06-family usage was observed among the top patient clones (8/27) relative to healthy controls (2/35). Heterogeneous cell sources were used for patients, and only five to seven CD4-sorted patient samples were included in the clonality comparison with healthy controls.

Counted from cysteine to phenylalanine, this CDR3 has 17 amino acids. Of the read, only the CDR3 DNA is kept; its 51 bases are in frame from base 1. V is pared back by 5 bases and J by 7 bases, with 24 bases lying between the germline termini. Reading the germline V gene (reference sequence) gives CDR1 MNHEY and CDR2 SMNVEV. Hematology units in Padova (Italy), Helsinki (Finland) and Shinshu (Japan) recruited the CD4+ T-LGLL patients. Depending on which samples were available, patient samples consisted of bead-purified CD4+, CD4+CD8+, CD57+ or CD56+ fractions, or of unselected PBMC. Deep amplicon sequencing of the same DNA produced somatic STAT5B mutation profiles, and these profiles were combined with the patient TCRbeta data. All TCR-sequenced material derived from peripheral blood: patient blood samples and healthy donor buffy coats. Peripheral blood mononuclear cells were isolated by Ficoll-Hypaque gradient centrifugation. The Gentra Puregene Cell and Tissue kit was used for genomic DNA extraction, and quantification was performed on a Qubit 2.0 fluorometer.

As for this clone: Its antigen is currently not known. Per-nucleotide qualities are absent, and no much larger clonotype sits a single base away.

The immunoSEQ assay at survey resolution was applied to genomic DNA for sequencing of TCRbeta rearrangements. As for how the authors treated the data: Any clonotype making up more than 5% of the repertoire was considered a putative leukemic clone, which gave 59 such clones in roughly 25 patients. In the TCR sequencing data, the lowest productive clonotype frequency that could be detected was 2.59 x 10-5. Analyses included only productive TCRbeta rearrangements, meaning complete and in-frame sequences. Clonality for each sample was calculated as Simpson clonality in the immunoSEQ Analyzer version 3.0. Clones were binned by frequency as very rare, small, medium, large (1-20%) or hyperexpanded (>20%). Generation probabilities were estimated with OLGA 1.2.3, V-gene circos plots were generated with VDJtools, specificities were searched for in VDJdb, and CDR3 motifs were identified with GLIPH. TCRdb holds this immuneACCESS table with in-frame rearrangements only. Some clones are missing; in checked studies, unresolved V genes explain under half, and the rest has no known cause. V and J calls and clone size come straight from that table; D and trimming were deduced from the DNA. This sample lists approximately 8,400 clones; 89% were detected once. The ten top clones hold roughly 45% of the sample.

The chain is encoded by TRBV27 joined to TRBJ1-5; the D gene is perhaps TRBD1, on 6 matching bases. The clonotype originates from a woman aged 70-85 years with CD4+ T-cell large granular lymphocyte leukemia. Source material: PBMCs. The CDR3 region: CASSPARTVLRNQPQHF. The DNA sequence is given as TGTGCCAGCAGTCCAGCCAGGACAGTCCTCAGGAACCAGCCCCAGCATTTT.